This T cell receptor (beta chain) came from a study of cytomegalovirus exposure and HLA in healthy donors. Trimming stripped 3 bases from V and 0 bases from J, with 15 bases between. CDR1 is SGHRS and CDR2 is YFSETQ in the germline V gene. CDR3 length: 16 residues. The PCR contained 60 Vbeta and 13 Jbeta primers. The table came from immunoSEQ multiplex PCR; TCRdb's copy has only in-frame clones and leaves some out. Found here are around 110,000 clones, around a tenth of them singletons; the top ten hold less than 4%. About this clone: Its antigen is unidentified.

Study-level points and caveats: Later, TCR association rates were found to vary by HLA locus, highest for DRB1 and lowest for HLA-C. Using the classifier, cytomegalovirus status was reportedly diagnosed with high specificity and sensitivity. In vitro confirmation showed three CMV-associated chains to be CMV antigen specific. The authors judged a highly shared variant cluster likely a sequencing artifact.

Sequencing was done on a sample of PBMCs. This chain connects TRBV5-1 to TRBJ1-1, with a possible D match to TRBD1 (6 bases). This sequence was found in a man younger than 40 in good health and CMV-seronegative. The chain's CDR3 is CASSSYATGVNTEAFF. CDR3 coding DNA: TGCGCCAGCAGCTCTTACGCGACAGGCGTGAACACTGAAGCTTTCTTT. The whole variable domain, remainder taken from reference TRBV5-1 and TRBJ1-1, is KAGVTQTPRYLIKTRGQQVTLSCSPISGHRSVSWYQQTPGQGLQFLFEYFSETQRNKGNFPGRFSGRQFSNSRSEMNVSTLELGDSALYLCASSSYATGVNTEAFFGQGTRLTVV.